This entry concerns a single TCR beta chain. Its antigen remains unknown. Random hexamers were used to reverse transcribe the RNA input (about 0.45 to 1 ug). Amplification of TCR beta CDR3 used immunoSEQ multiplex PCR across 54 Vbeta and 13 Jbeta. One entry per CDR3 protein results from TCRdb running MiXCR on the immunoSEQ multiplex PCR reads. The table includes around 180,000 distinct CDR3 sequences, approximately 94% detected once. Losses at the gene ends were 2 bases for V and 2 bases for J; bases not matched to a gene: 4. The CDR3 spans 15 residues. The germline gives CDR1 KGHSH, CDR2 LQKENI. The data belong to a study of CD8 T cells in Susac syndrome. Overall study context: Sequenced Susac syndrome patients included over 5 with clinically active disease and eight in remission. Susac syndrome patients were untreated, on corticosteroids with some adding intravenous immunoglobulin, or on intravenous immunoglobulin only. Study observations and caveats: Clonal expansion did not appear in Susac syndrome CD4+ T cell repertoires.

The chain is built from TRBV18 and TRBJ2-7; 9 bases are a match to TRBD1. What was sequenced was CD4+ T cells from PBMCs. This clonotype originated in a human donor with Susac syndrome. The CDR3 loop reads CASSPAGTGTYEQYF. The CDR3 DNA sequence: TGTGCCAGCTCACCAGCCGGGACAGGGACCTACGAGCAGTACTTC.